Detailed here is one T cell receptor beta chain. Sequencing targeted TCR beta in blood CD8+ and CD4+ T cells. TEMRA cells were FACS-enriched, and CD8+ and CD4+ T cells were isolated negatively. This record comes from a study of CD8 T cells in Susac syndrome. Random hexamers were used to reverse transcribe about 0.45 to 1 ug of RNA. Multiplex immunoSEQ PCR targeted 54 Vbeta and 13 Jbeta TCR beta segments. TCRdb re-derived calls from the immunoSEQ multiplex PCR reads in MiXCR, one entry per CDR3 protein. The sample has 150,000 or so distinct CDR3 sequences, 85% to 95% seen once. The CDR3 loop spans 13 amino acids. CDR1 is LGHDT and CDR2 is YNNKEL in the germline V gene (reference sequence). Trimming removed 5 bases from V and 5 bases from J, with 11 bases in between.

This receptor was obtained from a human donor with Susac syndrome. The rearrangement links TRBV3-1 to TRBJ2-3; D gene unclear. The specimen was CD4+ T cells from PBMCs. The CDR3 nucleotides read TGTGCCAGCAGCGCCCTCCGAGGAGATACGCAGTATTTT. Amino acid sequence: CASSALRGDTQYF.